The source of this T cell receptor (beta chain) is a study of blood T cell repertoires in COVID-19. Study at large: Sources were T cells, B-cell-depleted T cells, or PBMCs; the material itself was cDNA or gDNA.

From germline, CDR1 is SGHTA and CDR2 FQGNSA. This CDR3 has 14 residues. The J segment lost 2 bases and the V segment lost 6 bases, leaving 6 bases of the junction unmatched. Original processing methods: Estimation of nucleated cell counts relied on the amplification of reference gene primers. Clones were read by immunoSEQ multiplex PCR, and TCRdb kept only the in-frame ones, dropping some. That table is the source of V, J and clone size, and D and trimming were worked out from the DNA. The sample has tens of thousands of clones; 79% are singletons. This clone was counted a single time. The chain is built from TRBV7-2 and TRBJ2-7; 8 nucleotides match TRBD2. This sequence originates from an older man with acute or convalescent COVID-19. Sample: peripheral blood. The CDR3 region has the DNA TGTGCCAGCAGACCCCTAGCGGGCCCCTACGAGCAGTACTTC. This sequence encodes CASRPLAGPYEQYF.